This T cell receptor (beta chain) is from a study of molecular identifiers for immune sequencing clone quantification (dated by TCRdb to between 2017 and 2018). Background for the entire study: For a replicate experiment, the RNA from either about 20,000 or 100,000 naive CD8 T cells was divided into five aliquots, and four of those aliquots went on to sequencing. This methods study used CD8 T cells to benchmark TCR RNA copy counting and molecular-identifier clustering-based TCR repertoire sequencing (MIDCIRS).

Libraries of naive CD8 T cells were generated from about 19,000 to 1,100,000 sorted cells, with 10%, 30% or 50% of the purified RNA used. On a BD FACSAria II, naive CD8 T cells were FACS-sorted as CD8+CD4-CCR7+CD45RA+ and collected into RLT Plus buffer. Under 11 TCR copies' worth of Jurkat RNA were spiked into about 19,000-1,000,000 naive CD8 T cell samples to test detection sensitivity. CD8 T cells were enriched using RosetteSep CD8+ T Cell Enrichment Cocktail and Ficoll-Paque, and the enriched cells then underwent ACK red cell lysis. The method behind the library was PCR. Reads for this sample came from an Illumina HiSeq 4000. Bulk TCR libraries were generated as previously described, with the TCR primers listed in Table S5 used. Purification of total RNA was performed with the Qiagen AllPrep DNA/RNA kit. Reads from multiple sequencing runs of the same library were pooled before analysis. In the authors' own workflow: Reads were retained only if their TCR constant sequence matched exactly, and those retained reads were trimmed to 150 nt and grouped according to their 12-nt molecular barcodes. Reads within each barcode group were sub-clustered using a 15% Levenshtein threshold, and quality-weighted consensus sequences were constructed for each RNA molecule. Non-functional sequences were discarded, and so were lower-count sequences lying one edit away from another sequence. On the basis of fitting two negative binomial distributions, barcode sub-clusters with fewer than 20% of the maximum read count were discarded. The raw public data were reprocessed by TCRdb itself: fastp quality trimming at Q25, MiXCR clonotype calling, in-frame beta chains only. Rows matching on CDR3 protein sequence are summarized as one entry with the most common DNA and genes. These V and J calls derive from TCRdb rather than the authors' analysis. The sample includes some 650,000 distinct CDR3 sequences, with approximately 20% observed a single time. Clones ranked in the top ten supply 0.7% to 1% of the sample.

What the authors observed across the whole study: About 3.1 recovered TCR RNA copies per cell were obtained by modeling, versus roughly 9.1 by digital PCR, implying a capture efficiency of approximately 27%. Spiked-in Jurkat TCR RNA (approximately 9 copies' worth), which is not part of the donor repertoire, was contained in the naive libraries. When barcode sub-clustering was not used, chimeric consensus sequences inflated TCR diversity, with chimeras reaching as high as 47%. Highly expanded clone sizes could be underestimated because identical TCR molecules may share a barcode. In CMV-specific effector cells, clones with more than 20 RNA copies accounted for over 97% of molecules, whereas in naive cells such clones accounted for under 1%. Even against a background of around 900,000 naive CD8 T cells, spiked-in Jurkat TCR RNA amounting to a single cell's worth was reported to be detectable.

Details on this clonotype: The antigen it recognizes is unknown. No per-base quality is available; no much larger clone lies one base away.

Ends trimmed: V by 6 bases, J by 3 bases; bases unmatched to a gene: 5. The CDR3 holds 15 amino acids from the cysteine to the phenylalanine. Only the CDR3 DNA stays, 45 bases, in frame from base 1. The germline V gene sets CDR1 to MRHNA and CDR2 to SNTAGT. The rearranged segments are TRBV6-4 and TRBJ2-2; TRBD1 matches 9 bases in the middle. The TCR originated in a human donor in good health. Some libraries in this study had Jurkat cell RNA spiked in. The sequenced material came from naive CD8+ T cells from blood, with Jurkat cell RNA spiked in. In light of the paper, this sample's cell subset or site label describes: FACS-sorted CD8+CD4-CCR7+CD45RA+ naive T cells. The CDR3 loop reads CASRKGQGDTGELFF. The DNA sequence is TGTGCCAGCAGAAAGGGACAGGGTGACACCGGGGAGCTGTTTTTT.